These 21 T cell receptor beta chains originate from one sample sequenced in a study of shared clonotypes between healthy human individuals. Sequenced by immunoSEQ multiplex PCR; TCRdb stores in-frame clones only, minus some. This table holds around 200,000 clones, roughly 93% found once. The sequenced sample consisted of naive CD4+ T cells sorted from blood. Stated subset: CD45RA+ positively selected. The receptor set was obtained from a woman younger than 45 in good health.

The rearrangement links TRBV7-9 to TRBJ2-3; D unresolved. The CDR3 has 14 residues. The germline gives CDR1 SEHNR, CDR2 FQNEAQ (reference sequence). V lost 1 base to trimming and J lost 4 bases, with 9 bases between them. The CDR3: CASSLDEVPDTQYF. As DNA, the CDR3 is TGTGCCAGCAGCTTAGACGAGGTCCCAGATACGCAGTATTTT.

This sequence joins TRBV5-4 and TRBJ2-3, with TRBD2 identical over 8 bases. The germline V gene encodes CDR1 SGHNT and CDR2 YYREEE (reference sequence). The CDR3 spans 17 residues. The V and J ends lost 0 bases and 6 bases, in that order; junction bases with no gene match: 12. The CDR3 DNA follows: TGTGCCAGCAGCTTGGCCTCGGGACTAGGTTATACGGATACGCAGTATTTT. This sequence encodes CASSLASGLGYTDTQYF.

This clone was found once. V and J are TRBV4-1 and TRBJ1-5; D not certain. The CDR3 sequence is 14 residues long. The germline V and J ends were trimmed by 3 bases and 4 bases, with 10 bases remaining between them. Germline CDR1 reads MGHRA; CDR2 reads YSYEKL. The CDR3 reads CASSHDNRNQPQHF. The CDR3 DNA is TGCGCCAGCAGCCACGACAACAGAAATCAGCCCCAGCATTTT.

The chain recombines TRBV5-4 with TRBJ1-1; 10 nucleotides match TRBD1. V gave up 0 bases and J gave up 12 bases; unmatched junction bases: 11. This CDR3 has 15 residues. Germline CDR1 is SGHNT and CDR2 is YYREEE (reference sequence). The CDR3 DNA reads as TGTGCCAGCAGCTTGGCTACAGGACAGGGGGATGGTTCTTTCTTT. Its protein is CASSLATGQGDGSFF.

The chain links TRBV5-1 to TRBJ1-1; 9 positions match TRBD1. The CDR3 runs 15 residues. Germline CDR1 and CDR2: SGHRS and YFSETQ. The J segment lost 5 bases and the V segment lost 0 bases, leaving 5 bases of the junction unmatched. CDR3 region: CASSLARGQGTEAFF. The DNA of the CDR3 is TGCGCCAGCAGCTTGGCCAGGGGACAGGGAACTGAAGCTTTCTTT.

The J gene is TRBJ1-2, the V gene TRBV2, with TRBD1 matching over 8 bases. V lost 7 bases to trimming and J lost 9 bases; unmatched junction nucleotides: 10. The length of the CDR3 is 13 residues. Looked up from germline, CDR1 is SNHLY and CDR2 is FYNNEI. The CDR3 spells CASTWEQGGSYTF. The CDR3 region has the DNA TGTGCCAGCACCTGGGAACAGGGGGGTAGCTACACCTTC.

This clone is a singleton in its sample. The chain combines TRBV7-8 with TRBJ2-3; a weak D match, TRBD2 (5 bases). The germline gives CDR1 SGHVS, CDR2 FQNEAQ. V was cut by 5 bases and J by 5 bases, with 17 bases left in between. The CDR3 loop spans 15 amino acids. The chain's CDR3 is CASSQAGVGEDTQYF. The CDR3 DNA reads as TGTGCCAGCAGCCAGGCCGGGGTCGGGGAAGATACGCAGTATTTT.

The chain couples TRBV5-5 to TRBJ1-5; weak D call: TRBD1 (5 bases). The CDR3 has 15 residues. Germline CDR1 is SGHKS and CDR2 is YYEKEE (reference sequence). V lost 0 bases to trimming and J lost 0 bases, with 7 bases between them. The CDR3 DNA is TGTGCCAGCAGCTTGGAGGGGTCTAGCAATCAGCCCCAGCATTTT. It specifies CASSLEGSSNQPQHF.

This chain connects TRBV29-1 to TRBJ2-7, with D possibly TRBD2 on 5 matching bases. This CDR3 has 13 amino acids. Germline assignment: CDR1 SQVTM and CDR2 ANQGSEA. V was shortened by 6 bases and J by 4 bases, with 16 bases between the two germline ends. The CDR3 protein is CSVGGTYSYEQYF. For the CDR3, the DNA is TGCAGCGTCGGAGGAACTTACTCGTACGAGCAGTACTTC.

The chain's CDR3 is CASSLSGTGGYEQYF. The CDR3 region has the DNA TGCGCCAGCAGCCTCTCCGGGACAGGGGGTTACGAGCAGTACTTC. The chain carries TRBV4-1 and TRBJ2-7, with 11 bases lining up with TRBD1. Per germline, CDR1 MGHRA and CDR2 YSYEKL. This CDR3 region has 15 residues. The V gene end was trimmed by 4 bases and the J gene end by 4 bases; junction bases not matched to a gene: 6.

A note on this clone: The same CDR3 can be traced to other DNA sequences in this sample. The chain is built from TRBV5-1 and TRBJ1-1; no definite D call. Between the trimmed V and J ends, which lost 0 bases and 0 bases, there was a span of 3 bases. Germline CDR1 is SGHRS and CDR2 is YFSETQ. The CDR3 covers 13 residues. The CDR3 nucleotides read TGCGCCAGCAGCTTGGTACTGAACACTGAAGCTTTCTTT. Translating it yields CASSLVLNTEAFF.

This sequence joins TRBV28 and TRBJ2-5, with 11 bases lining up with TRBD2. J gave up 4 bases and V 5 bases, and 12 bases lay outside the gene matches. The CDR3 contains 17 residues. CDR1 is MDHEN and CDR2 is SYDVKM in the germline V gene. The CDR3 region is CASSRDREGLAVETQYF. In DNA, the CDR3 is TGTGCCAGCAGTAGGGACCGGGAGGGACTAGCGGTAGAGACCCAGTACTTC. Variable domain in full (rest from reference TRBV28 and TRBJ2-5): DVKVTQSSRYLVKRTGEKVFLECVQDMDHENMFWYRQDPGLGLRLIYFSYDVKMKEKGDIPEGYSVSREKKERFSLILESASTNQTSMYLCASSRDREGLAVETQYFGPGTRLLVL.

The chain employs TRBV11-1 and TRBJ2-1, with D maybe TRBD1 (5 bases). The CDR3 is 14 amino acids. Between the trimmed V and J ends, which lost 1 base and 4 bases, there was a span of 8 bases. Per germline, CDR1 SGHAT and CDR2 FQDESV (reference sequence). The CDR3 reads CASSLGAGYNEQFF. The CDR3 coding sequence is TGTGCCAGCAGCTTAGGGGCAGGGTACAATGAGCAGTTCTTC.

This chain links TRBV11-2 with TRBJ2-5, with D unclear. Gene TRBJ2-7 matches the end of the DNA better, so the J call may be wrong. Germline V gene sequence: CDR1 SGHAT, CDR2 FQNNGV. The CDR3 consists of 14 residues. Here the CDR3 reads CASSLGGTSYEQYF. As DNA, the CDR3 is TGTGCCAGCAGCCTCGGCGGAACCTCCTACGAGCAGTACTTC.

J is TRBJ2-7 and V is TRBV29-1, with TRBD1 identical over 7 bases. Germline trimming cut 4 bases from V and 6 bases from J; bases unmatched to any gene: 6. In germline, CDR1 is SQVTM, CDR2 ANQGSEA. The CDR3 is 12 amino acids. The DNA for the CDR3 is TGCAGCGTTGTTGAGGGGGCAGTCGAGCAGTACTTC. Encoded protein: CSVVEGAVEQYF.

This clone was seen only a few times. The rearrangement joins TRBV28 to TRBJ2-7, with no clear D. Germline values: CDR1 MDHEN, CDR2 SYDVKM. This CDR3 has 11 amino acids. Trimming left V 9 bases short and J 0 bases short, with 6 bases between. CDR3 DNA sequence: TGTGCCAGTACAACCTCCTACGAGCAGTACTTC. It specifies CASTTSYEQYF.

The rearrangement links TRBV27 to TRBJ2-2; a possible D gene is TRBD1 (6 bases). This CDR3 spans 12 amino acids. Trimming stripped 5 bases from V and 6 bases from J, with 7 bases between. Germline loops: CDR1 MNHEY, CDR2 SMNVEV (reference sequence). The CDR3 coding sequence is TGTGCCAGCAGTCACAGGGCCGGGGAGCTGTTTTTT. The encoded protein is CASSHRAGELFF.

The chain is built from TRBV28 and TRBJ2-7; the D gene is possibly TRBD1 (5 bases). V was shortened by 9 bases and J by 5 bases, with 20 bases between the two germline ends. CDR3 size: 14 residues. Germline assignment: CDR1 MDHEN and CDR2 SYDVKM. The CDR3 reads CASNSPSQGHEQYF. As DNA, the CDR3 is TGTGCCAGTAACTCGCCCAGCCAGGGCCACGAGCAGTACTTC.

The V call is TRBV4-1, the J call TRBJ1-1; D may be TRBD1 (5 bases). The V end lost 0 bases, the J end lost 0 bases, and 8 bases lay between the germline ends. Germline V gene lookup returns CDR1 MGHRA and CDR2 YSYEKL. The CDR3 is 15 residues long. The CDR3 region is CASSQDKGLNTEAFF. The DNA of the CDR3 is TGCGCCAGCAGCCAAGATAAGGGGCTGAACACTGAAGCTTTCTTT.

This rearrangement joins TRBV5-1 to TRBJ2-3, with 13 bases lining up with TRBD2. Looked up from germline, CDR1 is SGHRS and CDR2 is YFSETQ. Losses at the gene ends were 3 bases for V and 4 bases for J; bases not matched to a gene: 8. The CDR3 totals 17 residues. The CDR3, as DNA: TGCGCCAGCAGCTCGGGACTAGCGGGATTACTATCAGATACGCAGTATTTT. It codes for CASSSGLAGLLSDTQYF. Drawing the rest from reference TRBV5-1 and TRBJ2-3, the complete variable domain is KAGVTQTPRYLIKTRGQQVTLSCSPISGHRSVSWYQQTPGQGLQFLFEYFSETQRNKGNFPGRFSGRQFSNSRSEMNVSTLELGDSALYLCASSSGLAGLLSDTQYFGPGTRLTVL.

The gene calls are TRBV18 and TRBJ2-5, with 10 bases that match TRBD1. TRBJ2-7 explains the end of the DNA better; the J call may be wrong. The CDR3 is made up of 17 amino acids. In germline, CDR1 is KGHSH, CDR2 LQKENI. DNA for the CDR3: TGTGCCAGCTCACCCCACGGGGCCGGGGACAGGGGCTACGAGCAGTACTTC. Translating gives CASSPHGAGDRGYEQYF.